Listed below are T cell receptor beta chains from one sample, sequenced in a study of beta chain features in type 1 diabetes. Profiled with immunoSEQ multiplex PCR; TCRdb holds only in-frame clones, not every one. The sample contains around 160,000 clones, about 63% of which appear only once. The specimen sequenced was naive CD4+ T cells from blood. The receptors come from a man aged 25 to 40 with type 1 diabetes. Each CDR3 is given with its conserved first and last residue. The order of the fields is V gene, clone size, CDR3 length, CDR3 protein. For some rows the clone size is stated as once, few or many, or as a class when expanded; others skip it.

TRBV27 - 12 CASTYPGNGYTF
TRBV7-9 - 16 CASSRIEGAYNSPLHF
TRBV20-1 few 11 CSAMSNTEAFF
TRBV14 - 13 CASSQGLWYGYTF
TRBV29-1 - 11 CSVDRDYGYTF
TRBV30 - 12 CAWMREGSPLHF
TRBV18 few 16 CASSRGQGAMSYEQYF
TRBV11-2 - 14 CASSLDSLVTEQYF
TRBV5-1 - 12 CASSSSREGYTF
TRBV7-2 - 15 CASSPSPPVLTEAFF
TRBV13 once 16 CASSPRSGVPTNIQYF
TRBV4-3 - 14 CASGRGLPPYEQYF
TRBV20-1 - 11 CSAIRSYEQYF
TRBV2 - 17 CASSERAGAYSNQPQHF
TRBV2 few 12 CASILGGEGQFF
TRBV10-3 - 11 CAISDSYEQYF
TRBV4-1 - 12 CASSPQGTEQYF
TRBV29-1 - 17 CSVELFERGPSSYEQYF
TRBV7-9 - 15 CASSLTDRGLDTQYF
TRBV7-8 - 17 CASSSTLQLAGADTQYF
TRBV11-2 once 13 CASSRTSEETQYF
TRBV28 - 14 CASSSRDRGYEQYF
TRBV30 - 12 CAWSIGDYGYTF
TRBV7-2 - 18 CASSLARTSGGSRETQYF
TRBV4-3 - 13 CASSQGRGETQYF
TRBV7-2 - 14 CASSRDRNNEKLFF
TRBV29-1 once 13 CSAGTVNTGELFF
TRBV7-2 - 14 CASSPTSGGKTQYF
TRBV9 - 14 CASSGVEPKETQYF
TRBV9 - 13 CASSPGTGYGYTF
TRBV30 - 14 CAVDPGTGPETQYF
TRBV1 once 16 CTSSQDPRTGDGTQYF
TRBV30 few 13 CAWSRQPTDTQYF
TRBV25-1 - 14 CASSARGTDYEQYF
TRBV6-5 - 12 CASKGRNYGYTF
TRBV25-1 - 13 CASSYLATDTQYF
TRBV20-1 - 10 CSARKETQYF
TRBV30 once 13 CAWSARQSTEAFF
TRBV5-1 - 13 CASSWDNSYEQYF
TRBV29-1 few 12 CSVAGGRTEAFF
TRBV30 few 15 CAWSVTDRPGETQYF
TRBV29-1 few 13 CSGGQGYTDTQYF
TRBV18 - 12 CASSPSGDTQYF
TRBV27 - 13 CASRGWGAHGYTF
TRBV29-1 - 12 CSVTGGGETQYF
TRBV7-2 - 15 CASTLSGTSTDTQYF
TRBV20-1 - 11 CSANLGETQYF
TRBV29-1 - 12 CSVRQGAYEQYF
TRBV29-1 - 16 CSVEDFYDRGTDTQYF
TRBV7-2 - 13 CASSLSRGHEQFF